This T cell receptor (beta chain) was found in a study of tumor-infiltrating lymphocytes in primary liver carcinoma. General study findings and limits: When set against blood, tumors had a significantly higher top-250-clone fraction (p = 0.039).

With a constant-region primer, TCR beta cDNA was made from about 0.5 ug of total RNA. Three rounds of nested multiplex PCR with slightly modified ARM-PCR produced TCR beta libraries. The first two PCR rounds used TRBV1-TRBV30 primers with a Cbeta primer, about 9 cycles each. TCRdb reanalysed the multiplex PCR reads using MiXCR and keeps one entry per CDR3 protein. The sample carries about 35,000 distinct CDR3 sequences, 70% to 85% recorded once. V was shortened by 10 bases and J by 2 bases, with 21 bases between the two germline ends. Germline assignment: CDR1 MNHNS and CDR2 SASEGT. CDR3 length: 16 amino acids. As to this clonotype: What it binds is not known.

RNA and DNA were co-extracted from about 20-30 mg of unsorted bulk tissue. The chain is built from TRBV6-1 and TRBJ1-5; D is possibly TRBD1 (6 bases). Material: liver tumor tissue from sampling region 4. Subset denoted: tumor region T4, right-lateral pole. The TCR comes from a man aged 35-49 years with primary liver carcinoma and hepatitis B virus infection. CDR3 loop: CAILPGAGVGNQPQHF. The CDR3 DNA is TGTGCCATACTTCCGGGGGCCGGAGTGGGCAATCAGCCCCAGCATTTT.